What follows describes a single TCR beta chain. The data were taken from a study of T cell repertoires in cytomegalovirus infection. Trimming shortened V by 5 bases and J by 3 bases, and 13 bases separated the two germline ends. Germline V lookup: CDR1 SGHTA, CDR2 FQGTGA. The CDR3 has 14 amino acids. TCRdb reanalysed the reads using MiXCR and keeps one entry per CDR3 protein. The table lists under 200,000 distinct CDR3 sequences, under 30% of them singletons. The chain uses TRBV7-3 and TRBJ1-1; D might be TRBD1 (5 bases). Material for sequencing was PBMCs. The TCR was taken from a human donor in good health (CMV status not recorded). Some clones in this sample may be carry-over from other donors' samples. The CDR3 sequence: CASSTGLMDTEAFF. The CDR3, as DNA: TGTGCCAGCAGCACGGGACTCATGGACACTGAAGCTTTCTTT.